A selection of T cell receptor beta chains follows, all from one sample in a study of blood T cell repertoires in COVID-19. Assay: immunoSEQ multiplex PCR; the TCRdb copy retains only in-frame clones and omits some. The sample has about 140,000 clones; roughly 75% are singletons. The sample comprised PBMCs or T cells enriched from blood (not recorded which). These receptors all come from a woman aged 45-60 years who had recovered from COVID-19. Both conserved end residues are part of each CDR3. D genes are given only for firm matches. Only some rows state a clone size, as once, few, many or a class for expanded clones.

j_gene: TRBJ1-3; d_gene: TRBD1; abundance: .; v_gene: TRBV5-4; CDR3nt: TGTGCCAGCAGCCCGCCAAATACAGGGGCGTCTGGAAACACCATATATTTT; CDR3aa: CASSPPNTGASGNTIYF
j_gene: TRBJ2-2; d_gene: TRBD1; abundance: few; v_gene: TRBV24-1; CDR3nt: TGTGCCACCAGTGATCCCCGGGACAGCTCGAACACCGGGGAGCTGTTTTTT; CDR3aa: CATSDPRDSSNTGELFF
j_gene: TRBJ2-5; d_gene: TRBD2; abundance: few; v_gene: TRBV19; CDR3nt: TGTGCCAGTAGTATAACTAGCGGGGGTAGTGTGACCCAGTACTTC; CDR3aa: CASSITSGGSVTQYF
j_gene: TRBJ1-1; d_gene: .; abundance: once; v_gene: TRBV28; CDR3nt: TGTGCCAGCACCCTGGACGGGATGAACACTGAAGCTTTCTTT; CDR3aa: CASTLDGMNTEAFF
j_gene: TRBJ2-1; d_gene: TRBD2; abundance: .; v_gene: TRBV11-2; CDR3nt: TGTGCCAGCAGCCCTAGCGGGAGTGAGCAGTTCTTC; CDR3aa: CASSPSGSEQFF
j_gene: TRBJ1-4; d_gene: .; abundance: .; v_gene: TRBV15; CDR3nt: TGTGCCACCAAGCGTGGCCACTCTGAAAAACTGTTTTTT; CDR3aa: CATKRGHSEKLFF
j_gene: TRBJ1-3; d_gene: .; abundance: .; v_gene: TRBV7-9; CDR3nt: TGTGCCAGTTTAGAAAGCTCTGGAAACACCATATATTTT; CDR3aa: CASLESSGNTIYF
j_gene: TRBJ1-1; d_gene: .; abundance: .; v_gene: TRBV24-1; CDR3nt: TGTGCCACCCAAAGGGGCACTGAAGCTTTCTTT; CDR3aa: CATQRGTEAFF
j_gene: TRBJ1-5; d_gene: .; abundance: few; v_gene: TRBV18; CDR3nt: TGTGCCAGCTCACCATCTTCCCCAGGGAGCAATCAGCCCCAGCATTTT; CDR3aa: CASSPSSPGSNQPQHF
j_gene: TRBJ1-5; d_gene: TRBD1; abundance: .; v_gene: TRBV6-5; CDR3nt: TGTGCCAGCATCGTACAGGGGGCTGGTCAGCCCCAGCATTTT; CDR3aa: CASIVQGAGQPQHF
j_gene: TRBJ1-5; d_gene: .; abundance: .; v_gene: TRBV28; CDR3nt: TGTGCCAGCAAAACGGACAGATCCTATCAGCCCCAGCATTTT; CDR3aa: CASKTDRSYQPQHF
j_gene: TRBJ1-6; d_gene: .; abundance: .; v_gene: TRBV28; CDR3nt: TGTGCCAGCAGCCCCAGCCGGACTGGGCGGGGTTCACCCCTCCACTTT; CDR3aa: CASSPSRTGRGSPLHF
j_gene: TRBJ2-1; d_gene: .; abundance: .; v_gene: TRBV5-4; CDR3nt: TGTGCCAGCAGCTTGGATATGAGGGATGAGCAGTTCTTC; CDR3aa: CASSLDMRDEQFF
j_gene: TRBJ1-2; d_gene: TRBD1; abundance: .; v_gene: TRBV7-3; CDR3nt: TGTGCCAGCAGCTCGACAGGGGGCTGGGGCTACACCTTC; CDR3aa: CASSSTGGWGYTF
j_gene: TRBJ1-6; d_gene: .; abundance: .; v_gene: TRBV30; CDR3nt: TGTGCCTGGGATCAGGGGACTAATTCACCCCTCCACTTT; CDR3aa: CAWDQGTNSPLHF
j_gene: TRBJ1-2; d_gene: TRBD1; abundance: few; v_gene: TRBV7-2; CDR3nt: TGTGCCAGCAGCTTAGTAGGTACAGGGGGAGATGGCTACACCTTC; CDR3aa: CASSLVGTGGDGYTF
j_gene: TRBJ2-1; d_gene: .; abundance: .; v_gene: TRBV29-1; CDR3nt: TGCAGCGTCGCAGGGGTCGCTTCCTACAATGAGCAGTTCTTC; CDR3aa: CSVAGVASYNEQFF
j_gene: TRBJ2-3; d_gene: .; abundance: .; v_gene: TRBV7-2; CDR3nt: TGTGCCAGCAGTCCCATTCGCACAGATACGCAGTATTTT; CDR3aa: CASSPIRTDTQYF
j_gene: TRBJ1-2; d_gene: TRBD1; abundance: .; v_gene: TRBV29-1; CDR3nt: TGCAGCGCCGACAGGGTTTCAGACTTCTATGGCTACACCTTC; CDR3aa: CSADRVSDFYGYTF
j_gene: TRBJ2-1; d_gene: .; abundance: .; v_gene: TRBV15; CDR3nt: TGTGCCACTTACGACAGAAGCTCCTACAATGAGCAGTTCTTC; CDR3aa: CATYDRSSYNEQFF
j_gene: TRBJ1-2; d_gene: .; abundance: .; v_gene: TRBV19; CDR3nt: TGTGCCAGTACGCCGAGCGCAGCTAACTATGGCTACACCTTC; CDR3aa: CASTPSAANYGYTF
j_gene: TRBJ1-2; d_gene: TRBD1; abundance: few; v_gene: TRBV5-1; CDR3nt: TGCGCCAGCAGCTCATCAGGGGGCAGGAACTATGGCTACACCTTC; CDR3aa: CASSSSGGRNYGYTF
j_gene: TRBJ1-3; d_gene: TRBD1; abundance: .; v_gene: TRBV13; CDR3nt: TGTGCCAGCAGCTTAATCGACAGGGTCGGCGGCACCATATATTTT; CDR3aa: CASSLIDRVGGTIYF
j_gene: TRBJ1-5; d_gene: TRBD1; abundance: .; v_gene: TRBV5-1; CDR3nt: TGCGCCAGCAGCCCCCAGGGGGCCGTCAATCAGCCCCAGCATTTT; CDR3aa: CASSPQGAVNQPQHF
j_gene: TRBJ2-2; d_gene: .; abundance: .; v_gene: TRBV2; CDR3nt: TGTGCCAGCAGTACGGTCGCGAACACCGGGGAGCTGTTTTTT; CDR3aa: CASSTVANTGELFF
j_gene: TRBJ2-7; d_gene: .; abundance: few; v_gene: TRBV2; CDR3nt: TGTGCCAGCAGTGAAACCCTAGTCAAGCAGTACTTC; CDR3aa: CASSETLVKQYF
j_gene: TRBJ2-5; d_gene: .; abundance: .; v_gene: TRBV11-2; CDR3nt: TGTGCCAGCAGCTTGTGGGGCGGACAAAGAGCCCAGTACTTC; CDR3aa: CASSLWGGQRAQYF
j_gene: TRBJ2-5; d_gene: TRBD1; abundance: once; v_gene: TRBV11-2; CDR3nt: TGTGCCAGCAGCTTACGGAATTACAGGGGGTTGCCAGAGACCCAGTACTTC; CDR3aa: CASSLRNYRGLPETQYF
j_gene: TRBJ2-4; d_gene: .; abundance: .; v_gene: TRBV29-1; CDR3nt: TGCAGCGGAACTAGAGGAAACATTCAGTACTTC; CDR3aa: CSGTRGNIQYF
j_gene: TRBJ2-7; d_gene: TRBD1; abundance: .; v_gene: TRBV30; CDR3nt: TGTGCCTGGAGTGGGGACAGGGGTTGGGAGCAGTACTTC; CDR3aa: CAWSGDRGWEQYF
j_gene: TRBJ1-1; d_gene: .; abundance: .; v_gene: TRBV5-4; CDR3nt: TGTGCCAGCAGCCCGGACAGAGACACTGAAGCTTTCTTT; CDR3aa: CASSPDRDTEAFF
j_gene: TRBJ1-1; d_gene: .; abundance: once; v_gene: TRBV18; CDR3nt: TGTGCCAGCTCACTTGCAACTGGGGGGTCTGAAGCTTTCTTT; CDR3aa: CASSLATGGSEAFF
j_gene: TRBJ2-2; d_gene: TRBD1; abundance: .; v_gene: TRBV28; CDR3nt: TGTGCCAGCAGTGCCACGGACAGGGGATCCACCGGGGAGCTGTTTTTT; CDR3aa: CASSATDRGSTGELFF
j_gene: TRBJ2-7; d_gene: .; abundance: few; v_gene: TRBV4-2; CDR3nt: TGTGCCAGCAGCCAAGAGACTAGACGCTCGGAGCAGTACTTC; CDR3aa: CASSQETRRSEQYF
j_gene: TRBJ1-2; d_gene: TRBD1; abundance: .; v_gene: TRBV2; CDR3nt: TGTGCCAGCAGACAAATCCCGGGACAGGTGAACTATGGCTACACCTTC; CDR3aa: CASRQIPGQVNYGYTF
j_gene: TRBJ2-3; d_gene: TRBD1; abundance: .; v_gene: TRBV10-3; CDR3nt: TGTGCCACCAATAATGCAGGGGGTGGCACAGATACGCAGTATTTT; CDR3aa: CATNNAGGGTDTQYF
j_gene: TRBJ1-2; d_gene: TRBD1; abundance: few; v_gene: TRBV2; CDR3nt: TGTGCCAGACGAGACACGGGGGGACAGGTGGGCTATGGCTACACCTTC; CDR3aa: CARRDTGGQVGYGYTF
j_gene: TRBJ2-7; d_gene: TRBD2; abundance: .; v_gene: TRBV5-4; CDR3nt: TGTGCCAGCAGCACGACTAGCGGGGGGGCATACGAGCAGTACTTC; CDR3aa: CASSTTSGGAYEQYF
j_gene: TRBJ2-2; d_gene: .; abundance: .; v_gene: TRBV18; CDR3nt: TGTGCCAGCTCACCATCTTCAGGGGCCGGGGAGCTGTTTTTT; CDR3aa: CASSPSSGAGELFF
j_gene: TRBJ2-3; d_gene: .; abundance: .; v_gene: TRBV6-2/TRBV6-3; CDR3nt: TGTGCCAGCAGCCACGCGGCAGTTGCCGGTGATACGCAGTATTTT; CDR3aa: CASSHAAVAGDTQYF
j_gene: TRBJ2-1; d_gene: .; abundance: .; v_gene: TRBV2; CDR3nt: TGTGCCAGCAAGTCCGCCCGGAGAAATGACAATGAGCAGTTCTTC; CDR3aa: CASKSARRNDNEQFF
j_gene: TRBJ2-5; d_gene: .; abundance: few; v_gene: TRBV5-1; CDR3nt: TGCGCCAGCAACAGGGCGACTGATAAACAAGAGACCCAGTACTTC; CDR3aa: CASNRATDKQETQYF
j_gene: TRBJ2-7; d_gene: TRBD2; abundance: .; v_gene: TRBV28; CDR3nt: TGTGCCAGCACCCTAAGGACTAGCGGGGGCGAGCAGTACTTC; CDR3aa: CASTLRTSGGEQYF
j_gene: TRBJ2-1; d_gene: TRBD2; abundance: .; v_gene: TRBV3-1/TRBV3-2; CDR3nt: TGTGCCAGCAGCCAAGACGAGGGACTAGTGATCTACAATGAGCAGTTCTTC; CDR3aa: CASSQDEGLVIYNEQFF
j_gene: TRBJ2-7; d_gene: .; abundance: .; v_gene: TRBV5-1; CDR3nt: TGCGCCAGCAGCGTAGGACAGATACTCTCCTACGAGCAGTACTTC; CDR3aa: CASSVGQILSYEQYF
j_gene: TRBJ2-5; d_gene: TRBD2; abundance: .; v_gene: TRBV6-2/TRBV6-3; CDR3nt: TGTGCCAGCAGTTACGAGGGGCTAGCGGGGGAACTACAAGAGACCCAGTACTTC; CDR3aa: CASSYEGLAGELQETQYF
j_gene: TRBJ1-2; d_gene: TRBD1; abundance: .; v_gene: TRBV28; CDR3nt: TGTGCCAGCAGTCCCTATCGACAGGGGGCTAACTATGGCTACACCTTC; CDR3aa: CASSPYRQGANYGYTF
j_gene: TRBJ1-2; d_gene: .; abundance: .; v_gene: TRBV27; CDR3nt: TGTGCCAGCAGTTTAAGGGGAGGAAATGGCTACACCTTC; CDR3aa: CASSLRGGNGYTF
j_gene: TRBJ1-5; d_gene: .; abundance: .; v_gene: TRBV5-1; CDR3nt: TGCGCCAGCAGCTTGTTCCAAAATCAGCCCCAGCATTTT; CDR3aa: CASSLFQNQPQHF
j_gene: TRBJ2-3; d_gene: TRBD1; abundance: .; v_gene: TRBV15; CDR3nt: TGTGCCACCAGCGGAAACAGGGGTTCCGCAGATACGCAGTATTTT; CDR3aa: CATSGNRGSADTQYF
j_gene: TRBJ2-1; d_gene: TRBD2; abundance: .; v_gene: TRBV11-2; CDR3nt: TGTGCCAGCAGTCCCCGGGTAGCGGGGCTCGTCTACAATGAGCAGTTCTTC; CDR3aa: CASSPRVAGLVYNEQFF
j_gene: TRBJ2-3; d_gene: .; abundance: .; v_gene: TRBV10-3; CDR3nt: TGTGCCATCAGTGACTCTCGGGGGAGGACCACAGATACGCAGTATTTT; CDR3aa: CAISDSRGRTTDTQYF
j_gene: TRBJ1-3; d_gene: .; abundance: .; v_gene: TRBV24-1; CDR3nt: TGTGCCACCAGTGATTCTCAGGGAGGAAACACCATATATTTT; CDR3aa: CATSDSQGGNTIYF